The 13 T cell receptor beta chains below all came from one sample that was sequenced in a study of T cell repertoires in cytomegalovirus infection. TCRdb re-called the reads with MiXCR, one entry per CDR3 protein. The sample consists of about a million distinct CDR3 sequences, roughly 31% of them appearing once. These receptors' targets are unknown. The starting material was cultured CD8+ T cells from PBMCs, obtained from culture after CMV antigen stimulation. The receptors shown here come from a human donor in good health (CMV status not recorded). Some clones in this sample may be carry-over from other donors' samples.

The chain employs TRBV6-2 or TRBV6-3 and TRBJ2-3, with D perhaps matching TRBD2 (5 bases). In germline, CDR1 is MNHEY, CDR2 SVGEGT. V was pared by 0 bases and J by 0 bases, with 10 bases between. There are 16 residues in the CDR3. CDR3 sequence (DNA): TGTGCCAGCAGTTACTCGAACGGACTTAGCACAGATACGCAGTATTTT. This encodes CASSYSNGLSTDTQYF.

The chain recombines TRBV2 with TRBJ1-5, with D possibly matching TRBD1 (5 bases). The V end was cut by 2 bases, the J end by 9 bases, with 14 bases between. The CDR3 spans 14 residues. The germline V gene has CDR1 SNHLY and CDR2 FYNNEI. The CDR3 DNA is TGTGCCAGCAGTGAACCAGGGTACGGGGGGCCCCAGCATTTT. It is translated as CASSEPGYGGPQHF.

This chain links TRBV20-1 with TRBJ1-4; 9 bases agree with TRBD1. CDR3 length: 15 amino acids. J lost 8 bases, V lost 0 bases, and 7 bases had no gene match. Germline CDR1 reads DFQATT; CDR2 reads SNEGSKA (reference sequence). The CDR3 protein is CSARDPGQGREKLFF. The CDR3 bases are TGCAGTGCTAGAGATCCGGGACAGGGAAGGGAAAAACTGTTTTTT.

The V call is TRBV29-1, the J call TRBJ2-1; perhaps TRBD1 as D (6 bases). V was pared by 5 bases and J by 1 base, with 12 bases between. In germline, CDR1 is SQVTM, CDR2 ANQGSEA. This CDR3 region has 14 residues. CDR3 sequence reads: CSVSQGPSYNEQFF. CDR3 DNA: TGCAGCGTTTCTCAGGGGCCTTCCTACAATGAGCAGTTCTTC.

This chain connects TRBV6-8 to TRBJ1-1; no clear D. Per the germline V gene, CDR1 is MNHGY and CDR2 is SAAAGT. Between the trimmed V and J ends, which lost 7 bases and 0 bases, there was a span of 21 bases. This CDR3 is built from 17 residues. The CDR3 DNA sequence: TGTGCCAGCACATACGGGAGTAGGAACAGCTTGAACACTGAAGCTTTCTTT. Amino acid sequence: CASTYGSRNSLNTEAFF.

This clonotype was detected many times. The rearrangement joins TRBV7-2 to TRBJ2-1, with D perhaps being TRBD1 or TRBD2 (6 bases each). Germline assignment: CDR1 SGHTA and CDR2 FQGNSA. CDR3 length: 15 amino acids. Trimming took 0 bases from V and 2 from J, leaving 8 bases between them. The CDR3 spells CASSLAGGPYNEQFF. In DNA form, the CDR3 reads TGTGCCAGCAGCTTAGCAGGGGGGCCCTACAATGAGCAGTTCTTC.

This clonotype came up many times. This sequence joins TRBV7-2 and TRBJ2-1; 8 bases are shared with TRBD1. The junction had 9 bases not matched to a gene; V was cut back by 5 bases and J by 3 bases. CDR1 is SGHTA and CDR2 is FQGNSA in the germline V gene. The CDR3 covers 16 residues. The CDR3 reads CASSHPGQVFYNEQFF. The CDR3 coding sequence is TGTGCCAGCAGCCACCCGGGACAGGTTTTCTACAATGAGCAGTTCTTC.

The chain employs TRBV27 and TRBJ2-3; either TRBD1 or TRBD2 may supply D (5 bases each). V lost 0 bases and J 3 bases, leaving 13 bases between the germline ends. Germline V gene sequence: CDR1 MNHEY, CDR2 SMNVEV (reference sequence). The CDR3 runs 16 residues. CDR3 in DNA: TGTGCCAGCAGTTTATCACGGGACCTGAGTACAGATACGCAGTATTTT. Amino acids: CASSLSRDLSTDTQYF.

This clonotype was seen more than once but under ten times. The CDR3 here is CASSLAARGELFF. The CDR3 DNA sequence: TGTGCCAGCAGCTTAGCGGCACGCGGGGAGCTGTTTTTT. V and J are TRBV7-8 and TRBJ2-2; D is undetermined. V was trimmed by 0 bases and J by 7 bases, leaving 6 bases between them. This CDR3 has 13 residues. Germline V lookup: CDR1 SGHVS, CDR2 FQNEAQ.

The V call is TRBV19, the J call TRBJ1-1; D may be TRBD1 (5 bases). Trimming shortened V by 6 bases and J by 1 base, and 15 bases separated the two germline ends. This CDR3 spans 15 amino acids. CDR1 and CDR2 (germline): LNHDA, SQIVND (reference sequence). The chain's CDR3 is CASSLKGRRNTEAFF. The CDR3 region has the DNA TGTGCCAGTAGCCTCAAGGGACGCAGGAACACTGAAGCTTTCTTT.

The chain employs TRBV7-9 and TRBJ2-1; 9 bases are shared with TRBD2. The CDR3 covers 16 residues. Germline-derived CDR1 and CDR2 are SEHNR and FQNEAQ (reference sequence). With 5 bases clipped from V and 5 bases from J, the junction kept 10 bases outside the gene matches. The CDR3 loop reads CASSLTRRGGNNEQFF. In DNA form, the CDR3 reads TGTGCCAGCAGCCTTACTAGGCGGGGGGGCAACAATGAGCAGTTCTTC.

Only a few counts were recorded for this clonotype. CDR3 nucleotide sequence: TGTGCCAGCAGATGTATCCTCCGGGACAGTTCCCGCAAGCAGTACGTC. Its protein product is CASRCILRDSSRKQYV. The chain links TRBV6-2 or TRBV6-3 to TRBJ2-7; 7 bases align to TRBD1. The CDR3 covers 16 residues. V gave up 6 bases and J gave up 8 bases; unmatched junction bases: 19. CDR1 is MNHEY and CDR2 is SVGEGT in the germline V gene.

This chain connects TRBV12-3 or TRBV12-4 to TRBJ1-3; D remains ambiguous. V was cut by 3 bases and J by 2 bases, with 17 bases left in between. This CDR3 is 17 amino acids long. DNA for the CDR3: TGTGCCAGCAGTTTTGGCCTTCCGTGGCAAGCTGGAAACACCATATATTTT. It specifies CASSFGLPWQAGNTIYF.